The entry below gives a single T cell receptor beta chain sequence along with its context. This sample stems from a study of cytomegalovirus exposure and HLA in healthy donors. Germline V CDR1 and CDR2: MNHEY, SVGAGI. CDR3 length equals 15 residues. V was pared by 6 bases and J by 3 bases, with 18 bases between. TCRdb's copy holds only in-frame clones and misses some; the assay was immunoSEQ multiplex PCR. The table records some 150,000 clones, more than 85% of them present only once. The sequenced sample consisted of PBMCs. The V and J genes are TRBV6-5 and TRBJ2-7; D possibly corresponds to TRBD2 (6 bases). This TCR was sampled from a man aged 18 to 30 in good health and CMV-seronegative. CDR3 coding DNA: TGTGCCAGCAGCCCCGCCGGGACTGGCTTCTACGAGCAGTACGTC. Protein product: CASSPAGTGFYEQYV.